This TCR beta chain was observed in a study of cytomegalovirus exposure and HLA in healthy donors. Overall study findings and caveats: Reported findings show TCR beta sequences accurately forecast HLA-A and HLA-B alleles in most subjects. Roughly even sequencing depth across donors was the assumption behind the presence/absence analyses.

Note on this clone: Its antigen is not identified.

This PCR relied on a set of 60 Vbeta primers and 13 Jbeta primers. The repertoire was sequenced with immunoSEQ multiplex PCR; TCRdb's copy has only in-frame clones and lacks some. This table holds around 200,000 clones. The CDR3 has 17 amino acids. Between the trimmed V and J ends, which lost 5 bases and 7 bases, there was a span of 23 bases. Germline CDR1 reads SGHAT; CDR2 reads FQNNGV. Healthy bone marrow donors made up the donor group. Sequenced sample: PBMCs. The clonotype originates from a young woman in good health and CMV-seropositive. The chain couples TRBV11-2 to TRBJ2-2; TRBD2 might be the D (6 bases). CDR3 in DNA: TGTGCCAGCAGCCCGATTAAGGGAGGCCCGTTGGGCGGGGAGCTGTTTTTT. Amino acid sequence: CASSPIKGGPLGGELFF.